Listed here are 20 T cell receptor beta chains from one sample, sequenced in a study of blood T cell repertoires in COVID-19. This table comes from immunoSEQ multiplex PCR, and its TCRdb copy is limited to in-frame clones, with some not included. The sample carries around 100,000 clones, 90% recorded once. The sample was peripheral blood. These receptors came from a young man with COVID-19, enrolled during active disease.

This clone has only a few counts. The V and J genes are TRBV28 and TRBJ1-2, with a tentative D call TRBD1 (6 bases). The CDR3 sequence is 16 residues long. The ends were cut back, 5 bases at V and 0 bases at J, with 16 bases in the middle. From germline, CDR1 is MDHEN and CDR2 SYDVKM. The CDR3 is CASSLPDRRANYGYTF. CDR3 DNA sequence: TGTGCCAGCAGTCTCCCCGACAGGCGCGCTAACTATGGCTACACCTTC.

This clone was observed a single time. The CDR3 DNA sequence: TGTGCCAGCAGCGTAGGGTTGGGCAGGGGAGAGACCCAGTACTTC. Its protein is CASSVGLGRGETQYF. The V and J genes are TRBV9 and TRBJ2-5, with D possibly TRBD1 on 6 matching bases. The CDR3 has 15 amino acids. Trimming shortened V by 0 bases and J by 4 bases, and 13 bases separated the two germline ends. Germline lookup yields CDR1 SGDLS and CDR2 YYNGEE.

The chain carries TRBV27 and TRBJ2-7, with D perhaps TRBD2 (6 bases). V lost 5 bases and J lost 4, with 12 bases in between. Germline CDR1 reads MNHEY; CDR2 reads SMNVEV (reference sequence). The CDR3 covers 13 residues. In DNA, the CDR3 is TGTGCCAGCAGTCGGGATAGCGGATACGAGCAGTACTTC. Translation: CASSRDSGYEQYF.

The chain is built from TRBV15 and TRBJ1-1; tentatively, D is TRBD1 (6 bases). V was trimmed by 0 bases and J by 5 bases, leaving 10 bases between them. The CDR3 has 14 residues. Looked up from germline, CDR1 is LNHNV and CDR2 is YYDKDF (reference sequence). The CDR3 spells CATSRDVGGTEAFF. In DNA, the CDR3 is TGTGCCACCAGCAGAGATGTAGGGGGAACTGAAGCTTTCTTT.

The genes are TRBV28 and TRBJ1-5; D is ambiguous. V was clipped by 4 bases and J by 4 bases, with 11 bases between them. The germline V gene encodes CDR1 MDHEN and CDR2 SYDVKM. The CDR3 sequence is 14 residues long. The CDR3, as DNA: TGTGCCAGCAGTTACGGACTGAGAAATCAGCCCCAGCATTTT. Translating gives CASSYGLRNQPQHF. Full variable domain (outside the CDR3, taken from reference TRBV28 and TRBJ1-5): DVKVTQSSRYLVKRTGEKVFLECVQDMDHENMFWYRQDPGLGLRLIYFSYDVKMKEKGDIPEGYSVSREKKERFSLILESASTNQTSMYLCASSYGLRNQPQHFGDGTRLSIL.

The DNA for the CDR3 is TGTGCCAGCAGTACTGGGGCCCCTCCGCAGTATTTT. This encodes CASSTGAPPQYF. The V call is TRBV12-3 or TRBV12-4, the J call TRBJ2-3; D might be TRBD1 (5 bases). Between the trimmed V and J ends, which lost 5 bases and 10 bases, there was a span of 13 bases. The CDR3 is 12 residues long.

This chain links TRBV6-6 with TRBJ1-1; the D gene is possibly TRBD1 (5 bases). V was shortened by 8 bases and J by 8 bases, with 15 bases between the two germline ends. The CDR3 extends over 12 amino acids. Germline CDR1 MNHNY, CDR2 SVGAGI (reference sequence). CDR3 DNA sequence: TGTGCCAGCGGGGGGTATGATAGGGAAGCTTTCTTT. It specifies CASGGYDREAFF.

The CDR3 bases are TGTGCCAGCTCCCCCTGGGAGGGCAACACCGGGGAGCTGTTTTTT. Protein product: CASSPWEGNTGELFF. The rearrangement uses TRBV18 and TRBJ2-2; 7 positions match TRBD2. Germline V CDR1 and CDR2: KGHSH, LQKENI. CDR3 size: 15 residues. V gave up 6 bases and J gave up 2 bases; unmatched junction bases: 6.

This clone has a handful of counts. This chain uses TRBV30 with TRBJ1-1; D remains unclear. Per germline, CDR1 GTSNPN and CDR2 SVGIG (reference sequence). With 1 base removed from V and 1 base from J, the gap between germline ends came to 13 bases. There are 15 residues in the CDR3. The CDR3 region is CAWSERASWNTEAFF. In DNA, the CDR3 is TGTGCCTGGAGTGAGAGGGCAAGTTGGAACACTGAAGCTTTCTTT.

J is TRBJ1-2 and V is TRBV9; possibly TRBD1 for D (5 bases). This CDR3 spans 14 amino acids. Trimming removed 0 bases at V and 8 bases at J, with 14 bases between. CDR1 SGDLS and CDR2 YYNGEE come from the germline V gene. CDR3 DNA: TGTGCCAGCAGCGTAGGCGGGGCAGGGTACGGCTACACCTTC. This codes for CASSVGGAGYGYTF.

The V call is TRBV19, the J call TRBJ2-1; 11 bases fit TRBD1. The CDR3 has 16 amino acids. J gave up 5 bases and V 5 bases, and 8 bases lay outside the gene matches. Germline values: CDR1 LNHDA, CDR2 SQIVND (reference sequence). CDR3 nucleotides: TGTGCCAGTAGTCCCTGGGGGGGACAGGGGGACAATGAGCAGTTCTTC. This encodes CASSPWGGQGDNEQFF.

The V call is TRBV18, the J call TRBJ1-2, with D possibly matching TRBD1 (6 bases). Per the germline V gene, CDR1 is KGHSH and CDR2 is LQKENI. The CDR3 length is 16 residues. Trimming took off 1 base at V and 6 bases at J, with 18 bases between the two ends. CDR3 residues: CASSPLDSTGSDGYTF. The DNA of the CDR3 is TGTGCCAGCTCACCACTGGACAGTACCGGATCGGATGGCTACACCTTC.

Concerning this clone: A read error may account for a junction end that differs from germline. The V call is TRBV7-2, the J call TRBJ2-7, with D unclear. Per the germline V gene, CDR1 is SGHTA and CDR2 is FQGNSA. The CDR3 runs 15 residues. The CDR3 coding sequence is TGTGCCAGCAGCTTAGTAGCCGCTGAACGTCACGAGCAGCACTTC. Translated, it gives CASSLVAAERHEQHF.

The V gene is TRBV24-1, the J gene TRBJ1-1, with 11 positions matching TRBD1. The CDR3 is 13 amino acids. Germline V CDR1 and CDR2: KGHDR, SFDVKD. V was clipped by 5 bases and J by 11 bases; unmatched bases: 6. CDR3 in DNA: TGTGCCACCAGTGGGACAGGGGGCCTTGGGGCTTTCTTT. Protein product: CATSGTGGLGAFF.

The chain employs TRBV5-1 and TRBJ2-7; D unresolved. The ends were cut back, 4 bases at V and 4 bases at J, with 9 bases in the middle. Germline loops: CDR1 SGHRS, CDR2 YFSETQ. The CDR3 totals 12 residues. CDR3 in DNA: TGCGCCAGCAGCCGGTACGGGTACGAGCAGTACTTC. Translating it yields CASSRYGYEQYF.

The chain combines TRBV19 with TRBJ1-1; weak D call: TRBD1 (6 bases). The CDR3 has 13 residues. From germline, CDR1 is LNHDA and CDR2 SQIVND (reference sequence). V shed 6 bases and J shed 8 bases, with 16 bases lying between them. CDR3 protein: CASRTTGYREAFF. CDR3 sequence (DNA): TGTGCCAGTAGAACGACAGGCTACAGGGAAGCTTTCTTT.

This chain uses TRBV20-1 with TRBJ2-1; unclear D gene. CDR3 length: 11 residues. Trimming cost V 6 bases and J 8 bases, with 11 bases left between them. CDR1 and CDR2 (germline): DFQATT, SNEGSKA (reference sequence). Here the CDR3 reads CSAQLLDEQFF. CDR3 nucleotides: TGCAGTGCCCAACTGTTGGATGAGCAGTTCTTC.

The chain employs TRBV6-4 and TRBJ2-7; a weak D match, TRBD1 (6 bases). The germline gives CDR1 MRHNA, CDR2 SNTAGT. The CDR3 is 13 residues long. With 9 bases removed from V and 0 bases from J, the gap between germline ends came to 12 bases. The CDR3 DNA follows: TGTGCCAGTGATCGGACAGTCTCCTACGAGCAGTACTTC. It yields the protein CASDRTVSYEQYF.

The CDR3 protein is CASSQDPTNRPTYEQYF. The CDR3 DNA reads TGTGCCAGCAGCCAAGACCCCACCAACAGGCCAACCTACGAGCAGTACTTC. This chain connects TRBV3-1 (or the pseudogene TRBV3-2) to TRBJ2-7; possibly TRBD1 for D (5 bases). The V gene's germline CDR1 is LGHDT and CDR2 YNNKEL (reference sequence). The CDR3 totals 17 residues. Trimming stripped 0 bases from V and 2 bases from J, with 17 bases between.

The rearrangement joins TRBV12-3 or TRBV12-4 to TRBJ1-2; TRBD1 is a possible D gene (5 bases). Deletions cut 7 bases from V and 2 bases from J, with 11 bases between. This CDR3 has 13 amino acids. CDR3 in amino acids: CASKPGGNYGYTF. CDR3 nucleotide sequence: TGTGCCAGCAAACCCGGGGGGAACTATGGCTACACCTTC.